This T cell receptor (beta chain) was found in a study of human T cells and chemical hapten exposure. Turning to the study itself: Donors were sensitized with 2% DPC on the upper inner arm.

This clonotype has a handful of counts. Specified time point: patch test 1, 2 weeks after DPC sensitization. Treatment denoted: therapeutic diphenylcyclopropenone sensitization with weekly scalp DPC. TCRdb used MiXCR to reprocess the RACE reads, holding one entry per CDR3 protein. This table has 180,000 or so distinct CDR3 sequences, roughly 15% appearing once. The CDR3 is 14 amino acids. Germline V CDR1 and CDR2: SGHRS, YFSETQ. V shed 5 bases and J 5 bases; nucleotides not matched to a gene: 8. The chain carries TRBV5-1 and TRBJ2-5; TRBD2 matches at 8 bases. The receptor was isolated from a woman aged 25 to 39 with alopecia areata. Some clones in this sample may be carry-over from other donors' samples. Here the sequenced sample was whole blood, taken in connection with sensitization to the hapten diphenylcyclopropenone (DPC). CDR3 amino acids: CASRDGRAGETQYF. The CDR3 nucleotides are TGCGCCAGCAGAGACGGGAGGGCCGGGGAGACCCAGTACTTC.